Listed below are T cell receptor beta chains from one sample, sequenced in a study of cytomegalovirus exposure and HLA in healthy donors. The assay was immunoSEQ multiplex PCR, and TCRdb's table has in-frame clones only and misses some. Of some 100,000 clones listed, around 85% were seen once; the top ten hold about 3.9%. The specimen was PBMCs. These receptors were collected from a man under 40 in good health and CMV-seronegative. The CDR3 runs from the conserved cysteine through the conserved F or W. Each record gives: D gene, J gene, clone size, V gene, CDR3 protein, CDR3 DNA. A D gene is named only where the DNA matches it firmly. Expanded clones are given a class, and other clones once, few, many or no size at all.

D gene: TRBD2; J gene: TRBJ2-1; clone size: .; V gene: TRBV7-3; CDR3 protein: CASSPTSGAQEQFF; CDR3 DNA: TGTGCCAGCAGCCCAACTAGCGGGGCTCAAGAGCAGTTCTTC
D gene: TRBD1; J gene: TRBJ2-3; clone size: .; V gene: TRBV5-4; CDR3 protein: CASSGGTGGASDTQYF; CDR3 DNA: TGTGCCAGCAGCGGGGGGACAGGGGGCGCATCGGATACGCAGTATTTT
D gene: .; J gene: TRBJ2-7; clone size: .; V gene: TRBV28; CDR3 protein: CASRLRAGPWEQYF; CDR3 DNA: TGTGCCAGCAGACTTCGAGCGGGCCCTTGGGAGCAGTACTTC
D gene: TRBD1; J gene: TRBJ2-2; clone size: .; V gene: TRBV19; CDR3 protein: CASSMRIPGQGYRANTGELFF; CDR3 DNA: TGTGCCAGTAGTATGCGGATCCCGGGACAGGGATATCGGGCAAACACCGGGGAGCTGTTTTTT
D gene: TRBD2; J gene: TRBJ2-1; clone size: few; V gene: TRBV15; CDR3 protein: CATSRGLAGGIAYNEQFF; CDR3 DNA: TGTGCCACCAGCAGAGGACTAGCGGGGGGGATAGCCTACAATGAGCAGTTCTTC
D gene: .; J gene: TRBJ2-1; clone size: .; V gene: TRBV25-1; CDR3 protein: CASSEDFRAEDEQFF; CDR3 DNA: TGTGCCAGCAGTGAGGACTTTAGGGCCGAGGATGAGCAGTTCTTC
D gene: TRBD2; J gene: TRBJ2-3; clone size: .; V gene: TRBV5-6; CDR3 protein: CASSPTSGGGLVTDTQYF; CDR3 DNA: TGTGCCAGCAGCCCTACTAGCGGGGGGGGGCTGGTAACAGATACGCAGTATTTT
D gene: TRBD1; J gene: TRBJ2-7; clone size: once; V gene: TRBV27; CDR3 protein: CASSLLGGTGFNEQYF; CDR3 DNA: TGTGCCAGCAGCCTCCTGGGGGGGACAGGGTTCAACGAGCAGTACTTC
D gene: .; J gene: TRBJ1-5; clone size: .; V gene: TRBV19; CDR3 protein: CASSIRTTLYQPQHF; CDR3 DNA: TGTGCCAGTAGTATCAGGACAACTCTATATCAGCCCCAGCATTTT
D gene: TRBD1; J gene: TRBJ1-4; clone size: .; V gene: TRBV4-1; CDR3 protein: CASSQEDRGGNEKLFF; CDR3 DNA: TGCGCCAGCAGCCAAGAAGACAGGGGTGGGAATGAAAAACTGTTTTTT
D gene: .; J gene: TRBJ2-1; clone size: .; V gene: TRBV30; CDR3 protein: CAWSRSWEQFF; CDR3 DNA: TGTGCCTGGAGCCGCAGTTGGGAGCAGTTCTTC
D gene: .; J gene: TRBJ2-7; clone size: .; V gene: TRBV5-1; CDR3 protein: CASSFDPAANYEQYF; CDR3 DNA: TGCGCCAGCAGCTTCGACCCAGCGGCGAACTACGAGCAGTACTTC
D gene: TRBD1; J gene: TRBJ2-2; clone size: .; V gene: TRBV11-3; CDR3 protein: CASSRQGAGTGELFF; CDR3 DNA: TGTGCCAGCAGCCGACAGGGGGCGGGTACCGGGGAGCTGTTTTTT
D gene: .; J gene: TRBJ2-1; clone size: .; V gene: TRBV5-1; CDR3 protein: CASSWGGENIGNEQFF; CDR3 DNA: TGCGCCAGCAGCTGGGGCGGGGAAAACATTGGGAATGAGCAGTTCTTC
D gene: .; J gene: TRBJ2-7; clone size: .; V gene: TRBV18; CDR3 protein: CASSPPQGESPYEQYF; CDR3 DNA: TGTGCCAGCTCACCACCCCAGGGCGAGTCCCCGTACGAGCAGTACTTC
D gene: .; J gene: TRBJ2-1; clone size: .; V gene: TRBV11-2; CDR3 protein: CASSLDASNEQFF; CDR3 DNA: TGTGCCAGCAGCTTAGATGCCAGCAATGAGCAGTTCTTC
D gene: .; J gene: TRBJ2-7; clone size: .; V gene: TRBV6-6; CDR3 protein: CAIGMGLTEQYF; CDR3 DNA: TGTGCCATCGGCATGGGACTTACCGAGCAGTACTTC
D gene: TRBD2; J gene: TRBJ2-7; clone size: .; V gene: TRBV5-6; CDR3 protein: CASSLGGSSYEQYF; CDR3 DNA: TGTGCCAGCAGCTTGGGCGGGAGTAGCTACGAGCAGTACTTC
D gene: .; J gene: TRBJ2-7; clone size: .; V gene: TRBV7-9; CDR3 protein: CASSLGGGGRYEQYF; CDR3 DNA: TGTGCCAGCAGCTTAGGGGGCGGTGGACGCTACGAGCAGTACTTC
D gene: .; J gene: TRBJ1-3; clone size: .; V gene: TRBV15; CDR3 protein: CATSTNGRGRSGNTIYF; CDR3 DNA: TGTGCCACCAGCACAAACGGCAGGGGACGCTCTGGAAACACCATATATTTT
D gene: TRBD1; J gene: TRBJ2-2; clone size: .; V gene: TRBV30; CDR3 protein: CAWKVEQGAGELFF; CDR3 DNA: TGTGCCTGGAAGGTGGAACAGGGGGCCGGGGAGCTGTTTTTT
D gene: TRBD2; J gene: TRBJ2-1; clone size: few; V gene: TRBV7-9; CDR3 protein: CASSSIKRGIEQFF; CDR3 DNA: TGTGCCAGCAGCTCGATAAAGCGGGGAATTGAGCAGTTCTTC
D gene: .; J gene: TRBJ2-6; clone size: .; V gene: TRBV30; CDR3 protein: CAWSVQRRARPGANVLTF; CDR3 DNA: TGTGCCTGGAGTGTACAAAGGAGAGCCCGACCGGGGGCCAACGTCCTGACTTTC
D gene: TRBD2; J gene: TRBJ2-5; clone size: .; V gene: TRBV4-1; CDR3 protein: CASSQDPAGAQETQYF; CDR3 DNA: TGCGCCAGCAGCCAAGACCCAGCGGGAGCGCAAGAGACCCAGTACTTC
D gene: .; J gene: TRBJ1-4; clone size: .; V gene: TRBV25-1; CDR3 protein: CASSDWAGAVEKLFF; CDR3 DNA: TGTGCCAGCAGTGACTGGGCAGGGGCGGTCGAAAAACTGTTTTTT
D gene: .; J gene: TRBJ1-1; clone size: .; V gene: TRBV14; CDR3 protein: CASSRARGWNTEAFF; CDR3 DNA: TGTGCCAGCAGCCGAGCTAGGGGGTGGAACACTGAAGCTTTCTTT
D gene: .; J gene: TRBJ1-1; clone size: .; V gene: TRBV4-1; CDR3 protein: CASSQGQQNTEAFF; CDR3 DNA: TGCGCCAGCAGCCAAGGACAGCAGAACACTGAAGCTTTCTTT
D gene: .; J gene: TRBJ1-5; clone size: .; V gene: TRBV2; CDR3 protein: CASSDRSYRARQPQHF; CDR3 DNA: TGTGCCAGCAGTGACAGGTCTTACAGGGCGCGTCAGCCCCAGCATTTT
D gene: TRBD2; J gene: TRBJ2-1; clone size: .; V gene: TRBV6-5; CDR3 protein: CASGAGGRYEQFF; CDR3 DNA: TGTGCCAGCGGAGCGGGGGGGCGGTATGAGCAGTTCTTC
D gene: .; J gene: TRBJ2-2; clone size: .; V gene: TRBV7-7; CDR3 protein: CASSPGQYTGELFF; CDR3 DNA: TGTGCCAGCAGCCCCGGACAGTACACCGGGGAGCTGTTTTTT
D gene: .; J gene: TRBJ2-3; clone size: .; V gene: TRBV7-3; CDR3 protein: CASSLTGVSTDTQYF; CDR3 DNA: TGTGCCAGCAGCTTAACAGGGGTGAGCACAGATACGCAGTATTTT
D gene: .; J gene: TRBJ1-4; clone size: .; V gene: TRBV14; CDR3 protein: CASSLQGSAWEKLFF; CDR3 DNA: TGTGCCAGCAGCTTGCAGGGGTCAGCGTGGGAAAAACTGTTTTTT
D gene: .; J gene: TRBJ2-2; clone size: .; V gene: TRBV5-1; CDR3 protein: CASSVGDLTGGELFF; CDR3 DNA: TGCGCCAGCAGCGTGGGGGACCTGACAGGCGGGGAGCTGTTTTTT
D gene: .; J gene: TRBJ1-5; clone size: .; V gene: TRBV7-9; CDR3 protein: CASSLTQNQPQHF; CDR3 DNA: TGTGCCAGCAGCTTAACGCAGAATCAGCCCCAGCATTTT
D gene: TRBD1; J gene: TRBJ1-1; clone size: .; V gene: TRBV10-3; CDR3 protein: CAISDKGATNTEAFF; CDR3 DNA: TGTGCCATCAGTGACAAGGGGGCTACGAACACTGAAGCTTTCTTT
D gene: .; J gene: TRBJ2-5; clone size: few; V gene: TRBV18; CDR3 protein: CASSPGQGSETQYF; CDR3 DNA: TGTGCCAGCTCACCAGGCCAGGGATCGGAGACCCAGTACTTC
D gene: TRBD2; J gene: TRBJ2-3; clone size: .; V gene: TRBV9; CDR3 protein: CASRGGLAVTEAQYF; CDR3 DNA: TGTGCCAGCCGAGGGGGACTAGCGGTAACTGAAGCGCAGTATTTT
D gene: .; J gene: TRBJ2-5; clone size: .; V gene: TRBV11-2; CDR3 protein: CASSPTLAEETQYF; CDR3 DNA: TGTGCCAGCAGCCCGACCCTAGCAGAAGAGACCCAGTACTTC
D gene: TRBD2; J gene: TRBJ2-3; clone size: .; V gene: TRBV27; CDR3 protein: CASSSMSSGRADTQYF; CDR3 DNA: TGTGCCAGCAGTTCTATGTCTAGCGGGAGAGCAGATACGCAGTATTTT
D gene: .; J gene: TRBJ2-3; clone size: .; V gene: TRBV10-3; CDR3 protein: CAIEGGSVGDTQYF; CDR3 DNA: TGTGCCATCGAGGGGGGGTCGGTTGGAGATACGCAGTATTTT
D gene: TRBD2; J gene: TRBJ2-7; clone size: .; V gene: TRBV6-1; CDR3 protein: CASGGTNYEQYF; CDR3 DNA: TGTGCCTCGGGAGGGACCAACTACGAGCAGTACTTC